This TCR beta chain was recorded in a study of T cell repertoires in cytomegalovirus infection. Whole-study results and caveats: Ex vivo responses were dominated by HLA-C-restricted CMV-specific TCR beta clonotypes.

Germline loops: CDR1 SGDLS, CDR2 YYNGEE. The germline V and J ends were trimmed by 3 bases and 4 bases, with 20 bases remaining between them. The CDR3 spans 17 residues. As regards this clonotype: As yet, its antigen is unknown.

TCRdb passed the reads through MiXCR, listing each CDR3 protein once. The sample shows about 920,000 distinct CDR3 sequences, less than 40% of them seen only once. The V and J genes are TRBV9 and TRBJ2-1; D is perhaps TRBD1 (6 bases). The sequence was collected from a human donor in good health (CMV status not recorded). Some clones in this sample may be carry-over from other donors' samples. The starting material was cultured CD8+ T cells from PBMCs, obtained from culture after CMV antigen stimulation. The CDR3 reads CASSATPEGGRYNEQFF. CDR3 coding DNA: TGTGCCAGCAGCGCTACCCCGGAAGGGGGTCGGTACAATGAGCAGTTCTTC.